This T cell receptor (beta chain) emerged from a study of regulatory T cells in long-lasting Graves disease. This clonotype was counted many times. Its cognate antigen is unknown. The study, taken as a whole, reports: Persistent patients had more shared public clonotypes (around 2,800) than new patients (about 920). Persistent disease preferred TRBV28, TRBJ1-2 and TRBJ2-5; new disease, TRBV20-1 and TRBJ2-1.

The authors built TCR beta libraries using iRepertoire HTBI primers and Arm-PCR of CDR3 regions. MiXCR was run by TCRdb on the multiplex PCR reads, yielding one entry per CDR3 protein. The repertoire holds approximately 500,000 distinct CDR3 sequences, with about 22% as singletons. The time point was: persistent/refractory GD, antithyroid drugs over 5 years with positive TRAb. The TCR library was made from RNA extracted from PBMCs. Per germline, CDR1 MDHEN and CDR2 SYDVKM. The CDR3 is 12 amino acids. The ends were cut back, 5 bases at V and 5 bases at J, with 6 bases in the middle. Sequences were derived from peripheral blood mononuclear cells (PBMCs), sampled when the disease was refractory, from a patient treated with antithyroid drugs. The rearrangement links TRBV28 to TRBJ1-4; D is unresolved. The origin of this receptor is a female donor with Graves disease. CDR3 DNA: TGTGCCAGCAGTGATCCAAATGAAAAACTGTTTTTT. Residues: CASSDPNEKLFF.